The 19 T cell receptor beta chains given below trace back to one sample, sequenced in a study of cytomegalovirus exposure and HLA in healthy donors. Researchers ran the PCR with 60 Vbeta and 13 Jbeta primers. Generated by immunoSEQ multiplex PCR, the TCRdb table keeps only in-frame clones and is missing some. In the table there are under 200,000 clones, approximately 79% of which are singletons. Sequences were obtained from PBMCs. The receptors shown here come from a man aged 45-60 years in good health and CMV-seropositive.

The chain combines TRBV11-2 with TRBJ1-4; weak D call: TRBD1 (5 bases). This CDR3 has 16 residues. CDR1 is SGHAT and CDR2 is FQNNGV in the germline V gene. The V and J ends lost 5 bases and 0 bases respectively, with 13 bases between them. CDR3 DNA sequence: TGTGCCAGCAGCCTTGGGGGGGGGACAACTAATGAAAAACTGTTTTTT. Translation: CASSLGGGTTNEKLFF. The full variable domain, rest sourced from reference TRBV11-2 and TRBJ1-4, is EAGVAQSPRYKIIEKRQSVAFWCNPISGHATLYWYQQILGQGPKLLIQFQNNGVVDDSQLPKDRFSAERLKGVDSTLKIQPAKLEDSAVYLCASSLGGGTTNEKLFFGSGTQLSVL.

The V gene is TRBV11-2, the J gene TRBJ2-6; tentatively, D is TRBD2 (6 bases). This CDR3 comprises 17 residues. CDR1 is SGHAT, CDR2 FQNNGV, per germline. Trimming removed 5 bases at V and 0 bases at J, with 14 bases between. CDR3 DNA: TGTGCCAGCAGCCCAAGTGGGGGGAGCTCTGGGGCCAACGTCCTGACTTTC. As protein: CASSPSGGSSGANVLTF.

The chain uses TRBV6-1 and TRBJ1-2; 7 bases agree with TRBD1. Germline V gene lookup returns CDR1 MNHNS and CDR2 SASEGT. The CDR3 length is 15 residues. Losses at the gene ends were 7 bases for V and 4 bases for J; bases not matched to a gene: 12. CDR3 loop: CASISDRATLYGYTF. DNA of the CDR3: TGTGCCAGCATCAGTGACAGGGCTACCCTCTATGGCTACACCTTC.

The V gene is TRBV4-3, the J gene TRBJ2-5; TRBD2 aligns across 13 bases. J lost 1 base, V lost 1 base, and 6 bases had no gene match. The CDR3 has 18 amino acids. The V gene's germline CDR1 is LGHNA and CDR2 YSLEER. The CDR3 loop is CASSQGATSGGFQETQYF. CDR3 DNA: TGCGCCAGCAGCCAAGGAGCGACTAGCGGGGGGTTCCAAGAGACCCAGTACTTC.

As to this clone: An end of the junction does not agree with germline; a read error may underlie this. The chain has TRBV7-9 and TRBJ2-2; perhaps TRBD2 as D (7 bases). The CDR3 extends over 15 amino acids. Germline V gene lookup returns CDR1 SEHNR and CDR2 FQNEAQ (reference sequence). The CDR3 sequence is CSSSFREGVAGELFF. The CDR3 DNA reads TGTTCCAGCAGCTTTAGGGAGGGGGTCGCCGGGGAGCTGTTTTTT. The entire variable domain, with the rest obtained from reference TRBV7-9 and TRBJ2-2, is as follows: DTGVSQNPRHKITKRGQNVTFRCDPISEHNRLYWYRQTLGQGPEFLTYFQNEAQLEKSRLLSDRFSAERPKGSFSTLEIQRTEQGDSAMYLCSSSFREGVAGELFFGEGSRLTVL.

The CDR3 DNA reads TGTGCCAGCAGCTTGTGGGACTATCAAGAGACCCAGTACTTC. This sequence encodes CASSLWDYQETQYF. The gene calls are TRBV5-4 and TRBJ2-5; 7 positions agree with TRBD2. Looked up from germline, CDR1 is SGHNT and CDR2 is YYREEE (reference sequence). Unmatched junction bases numbered 2, after V lost 1 base and J lost 2 bases. The CDR3 has 14 residues. Full variable domain (outside the CDR3, taken from reference TRBV5-4 and TRBJ2-5): ETGVTQSPTHLIKTRGQQVTLRCSSQSGHNTVSWYQQALGQGPQFIFQYYREEENGRGNFPPRFSGLQFPNYSSELNVNALELDDSALYLCASSLWDYQETQYFGPGTRLLVL.

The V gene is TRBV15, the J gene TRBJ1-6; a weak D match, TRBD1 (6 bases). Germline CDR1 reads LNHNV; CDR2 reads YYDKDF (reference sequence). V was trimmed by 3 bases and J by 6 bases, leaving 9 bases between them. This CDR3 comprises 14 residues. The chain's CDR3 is CATSRDSSNSPLHF. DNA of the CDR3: TGTGCCACCAGCAGGGACAGCTCTAATTCACCCCTCCACTTT.

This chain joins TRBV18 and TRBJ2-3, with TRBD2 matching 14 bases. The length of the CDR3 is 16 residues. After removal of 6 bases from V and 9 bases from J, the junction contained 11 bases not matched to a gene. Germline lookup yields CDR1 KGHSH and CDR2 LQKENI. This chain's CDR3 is CASSTSTSGGGDTQYF. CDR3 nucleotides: TGTGCCAGCTCCACCTCGACTAGCGGGGGGGGTGACACGCAGTATTTT.

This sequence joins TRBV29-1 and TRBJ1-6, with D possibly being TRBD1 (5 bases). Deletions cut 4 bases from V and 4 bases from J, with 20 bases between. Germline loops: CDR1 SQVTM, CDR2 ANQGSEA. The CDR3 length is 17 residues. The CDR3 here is CSVAPPAAGGYNSPLHF. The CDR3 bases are TGCAGCGTTGCCCCTCCGGCAGCCGGGGGATATAATTCACCCCTCCACTTT.

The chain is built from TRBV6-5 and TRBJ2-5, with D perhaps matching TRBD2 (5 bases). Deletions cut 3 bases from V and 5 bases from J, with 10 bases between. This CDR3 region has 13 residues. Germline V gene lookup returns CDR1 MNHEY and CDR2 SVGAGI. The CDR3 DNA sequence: TGTGCCAGCAGTTATGTAGCGATGGAGACCCAGTACTTC. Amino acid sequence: CASSYVAMETQYF.

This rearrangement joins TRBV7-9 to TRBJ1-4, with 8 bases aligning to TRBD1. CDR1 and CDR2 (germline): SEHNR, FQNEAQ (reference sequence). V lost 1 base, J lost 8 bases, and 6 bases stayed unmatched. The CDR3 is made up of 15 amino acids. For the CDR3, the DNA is TGTGCCAGCAGCTTAGGTCAGGGGGCGAGAGAAAAACTGTTTTTT. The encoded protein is CASSLGQGAREKLFF.

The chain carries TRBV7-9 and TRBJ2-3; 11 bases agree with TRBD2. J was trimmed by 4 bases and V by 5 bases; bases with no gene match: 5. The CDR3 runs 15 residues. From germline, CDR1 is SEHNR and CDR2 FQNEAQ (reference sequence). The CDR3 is CASSQTSGVPDTQYF. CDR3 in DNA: TGTGCCAGCAGCCAGACTAGCGGGGTCCCAGATACGCAGTATTTT.

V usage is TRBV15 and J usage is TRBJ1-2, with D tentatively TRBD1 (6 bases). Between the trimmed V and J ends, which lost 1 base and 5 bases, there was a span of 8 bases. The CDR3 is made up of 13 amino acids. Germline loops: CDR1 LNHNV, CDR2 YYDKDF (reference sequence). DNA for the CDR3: TGTGCCACCAGCAGAGTGGACAGTTATGGCTACACCTTC. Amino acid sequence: CATSRVDSYGYTF.

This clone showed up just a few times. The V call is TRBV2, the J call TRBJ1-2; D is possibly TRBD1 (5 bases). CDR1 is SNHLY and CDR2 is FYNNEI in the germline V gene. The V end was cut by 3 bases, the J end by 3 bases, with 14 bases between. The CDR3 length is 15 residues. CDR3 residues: CASSDPQGGHYGYTF. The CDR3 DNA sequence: TGTGCCAGCAGTGACCCCCAGGGCGGTCACTATGGCTACACCTTC.

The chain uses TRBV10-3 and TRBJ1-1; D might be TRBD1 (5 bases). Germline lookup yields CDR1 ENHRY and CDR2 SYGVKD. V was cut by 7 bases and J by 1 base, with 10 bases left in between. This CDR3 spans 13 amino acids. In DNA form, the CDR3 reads TGTGCCATCACCGAAACAGGGAACACTGAAGCTTTCTTT. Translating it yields CAITETGNTEAFF.

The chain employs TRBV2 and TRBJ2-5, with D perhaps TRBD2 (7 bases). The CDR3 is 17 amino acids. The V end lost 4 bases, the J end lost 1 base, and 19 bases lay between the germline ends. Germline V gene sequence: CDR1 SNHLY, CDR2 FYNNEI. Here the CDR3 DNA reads TGTGCCAGCAGTGCCAGGAGGGGGGGACCTATCCAAGAGACCCAGTACTTC. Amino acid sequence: CASSARRGGPIQETQYF.

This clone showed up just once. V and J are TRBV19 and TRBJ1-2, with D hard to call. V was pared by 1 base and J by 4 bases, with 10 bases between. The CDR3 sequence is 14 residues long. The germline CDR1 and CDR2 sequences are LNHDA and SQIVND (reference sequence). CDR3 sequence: CASSIGNVRYGYTF. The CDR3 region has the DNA TGTGCCAGTAGTATAGGTAACGTGCGCTATGGCTACACCTTC.

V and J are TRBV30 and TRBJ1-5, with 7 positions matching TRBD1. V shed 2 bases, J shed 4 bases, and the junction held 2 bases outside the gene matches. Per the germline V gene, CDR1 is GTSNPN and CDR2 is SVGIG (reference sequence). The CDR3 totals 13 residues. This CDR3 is CAWSPQGNQPQHF. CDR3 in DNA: TGTGCCTGGAGTCCACAGGGGAATCAGCCCCAGCATTTT.

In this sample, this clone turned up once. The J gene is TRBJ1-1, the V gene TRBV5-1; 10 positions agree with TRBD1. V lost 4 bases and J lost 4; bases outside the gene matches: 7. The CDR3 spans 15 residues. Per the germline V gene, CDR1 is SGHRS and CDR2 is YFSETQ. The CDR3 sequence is CASSPRQGAGTEAFF. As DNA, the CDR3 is TGCGCCAGCAGCCCAAGACAGGGGGCGGGCACTGAAGCTTTCTTT.